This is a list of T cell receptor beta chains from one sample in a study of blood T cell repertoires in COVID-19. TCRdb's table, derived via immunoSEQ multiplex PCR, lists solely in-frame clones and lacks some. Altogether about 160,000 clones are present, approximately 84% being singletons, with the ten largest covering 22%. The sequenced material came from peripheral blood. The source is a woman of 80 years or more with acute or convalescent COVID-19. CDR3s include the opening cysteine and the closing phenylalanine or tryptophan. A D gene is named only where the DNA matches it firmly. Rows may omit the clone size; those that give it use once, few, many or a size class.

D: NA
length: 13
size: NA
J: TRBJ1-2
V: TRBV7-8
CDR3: CASSPRQDYGYTF
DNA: TGTGCCAGCAGCCCGAGACAGGACTATGGCTACACCTTC

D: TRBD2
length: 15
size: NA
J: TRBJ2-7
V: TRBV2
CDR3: CASRGTSGSSYEQYF
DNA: TGTGCCAGCAGAGGGACTAGCGGGAGCTCCTACGAGCAGTACTTC

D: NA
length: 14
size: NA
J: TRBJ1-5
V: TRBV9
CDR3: CASSVGDTYQPQHF
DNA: TGTGCCAGCAGCGTAGGGGACACCTATCAGCCCCAGCATTTT

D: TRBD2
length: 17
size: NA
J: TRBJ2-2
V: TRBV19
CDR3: CASSIDRGTSGTGELFF
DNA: TGTGCCAGTAGTATAGATCGCGGGACTAGCGGGACCGGGGAGCTGTTTTTT

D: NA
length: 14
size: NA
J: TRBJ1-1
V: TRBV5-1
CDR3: CASSSLWGDTEAFF
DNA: TGCGCCAGCAGCTCCCTATGGGGCGACACTGAAGCTTTCTTT

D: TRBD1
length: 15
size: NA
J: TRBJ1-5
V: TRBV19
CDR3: CASRRTGASNQPQHF
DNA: TGTGCCAGTAGGCGGACAGGGGCTAGCAATCAGCCCCAGCATTTT

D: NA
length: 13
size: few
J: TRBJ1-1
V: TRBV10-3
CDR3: CAIRQPVGTEAFF
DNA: TGTGCCATCAGACAGCCGGTGGGCACTGAAGCTTTCTTT

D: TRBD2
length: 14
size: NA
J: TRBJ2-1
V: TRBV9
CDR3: CASSASGRPNEQFF
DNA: TGTGCCAGCAGCGCTAGCGGGAGACCCAATGAGCAGTTCTTC

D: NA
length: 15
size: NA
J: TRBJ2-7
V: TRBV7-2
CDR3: CASSQLRGYSYEQYF
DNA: TGTGCCAGCAGCCAGTTACGCGGGTACTCCTACGAGCAGTACTTC

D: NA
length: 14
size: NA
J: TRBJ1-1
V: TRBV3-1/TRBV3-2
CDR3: CASSHEGVRTEAFF
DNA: TGTGCCAGCAGCCACGAAGGGGTGCGCACTGAAGCTTTCTTT

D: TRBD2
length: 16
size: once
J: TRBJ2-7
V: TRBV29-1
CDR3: CSVEGIAGGPAYEQYF
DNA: TGCAGCGTTGAAGGGATAGCGGGAGGGCCGGCCTACGAGCAGTACTTC

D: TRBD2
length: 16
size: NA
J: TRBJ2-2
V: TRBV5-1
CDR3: CASSPPGLAGPGELFF
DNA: TGCGCCAGCAGCCCGCCGGGACTAGCGGGACCCGGGGAGCTGTTTTTT

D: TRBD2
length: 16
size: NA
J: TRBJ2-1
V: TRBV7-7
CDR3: CASSLARAGGSNEQFF
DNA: TGTGCCAGCAGCTTAGCCAGGGCGGGAGGGTCGAATGAGCAGTTCTTC

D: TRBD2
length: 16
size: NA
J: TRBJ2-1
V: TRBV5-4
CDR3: CASSGPTSGRDREQFF
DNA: TGTGCCAGCAGCGGACCAACTAGCGGGAGGGATCGGGAGCAGTTCTTC

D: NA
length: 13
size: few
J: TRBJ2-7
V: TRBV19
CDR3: CASSILAGAEQYF
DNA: TGTGCCAGTAGTATTTTGGCGGGGGCCGAGCAGTACTTC

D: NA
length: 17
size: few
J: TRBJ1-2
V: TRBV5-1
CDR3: CASSLSTGQSANYGYTF
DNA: TGCGCCAGCAGCTTGTCGACAGGTCAGTCCGCTAACTATGGCTACACCTTC

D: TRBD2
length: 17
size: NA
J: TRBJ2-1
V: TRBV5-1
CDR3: CASSTLLAGLGSNEQFF
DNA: TGCGCCAGCAGCACCCTACTAGCGGGATTGGGGTCCAATGAGCAGTTCTTC

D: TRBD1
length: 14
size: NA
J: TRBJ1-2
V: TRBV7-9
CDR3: CASSSRQGEDGYTF
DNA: TGTGCCAGCAGCTCCAGACAGGGTGAGGATGGCTACACCTTC

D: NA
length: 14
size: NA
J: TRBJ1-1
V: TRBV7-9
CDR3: CASSLVQGSTEAFF
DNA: TGTGCCAGCAGCTTAGTTCAGGGATCCACTGAAGCTTTCTTT

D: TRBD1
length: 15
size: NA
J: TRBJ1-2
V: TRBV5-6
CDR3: CASSAEQGAGYGYTF
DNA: TGTGCCAGCAGCGCGGAACAGGGGGCTGGATATGGCTACACCTTC

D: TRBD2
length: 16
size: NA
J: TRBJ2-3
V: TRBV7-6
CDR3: CASSFVGLAGADTQYF
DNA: TGTGCCAGCAGCTTCGTCGGACTAGCGGGGGCGGATACGCAGTATTTT

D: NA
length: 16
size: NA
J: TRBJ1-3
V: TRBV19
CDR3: CASINLGQFSGNTIYF
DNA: TGTGCCAGTATAAATTTAGGACAGTTCTCTGGAAACACCATATATTTT

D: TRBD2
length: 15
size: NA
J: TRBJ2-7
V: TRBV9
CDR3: CASSVEAGSSYEQYF
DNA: TGTGCCAGCAGCGTAGAAGCGGGATCGTCCTACGAGCAGTACTTC

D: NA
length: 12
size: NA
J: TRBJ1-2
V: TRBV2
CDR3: CATSTGVTGYTF
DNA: TGTGCCACCTCCACGGGGGTTACTGGCTACACCTTC

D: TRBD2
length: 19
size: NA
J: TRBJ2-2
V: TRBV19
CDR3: CASSTRPRGLAGNTGELFF
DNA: TGTGCCAGTAGCACCCGACCCAGAGGACTAGCGGGAAACACCGGGGAGCTGTTTTTT

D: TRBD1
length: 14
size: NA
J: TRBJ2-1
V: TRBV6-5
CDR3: CASSNRDRRGEQFF
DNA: TGTGCCAGCAGTAACCGGGACAGGCGGGGTGAGCAGTTCTTC

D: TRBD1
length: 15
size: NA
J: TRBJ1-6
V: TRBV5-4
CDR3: CASSFQQGRNSPLHF
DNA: TGTGCCAGCAGCTTTCAACAGGGGAGAAATTCACCCCTCCACTTT

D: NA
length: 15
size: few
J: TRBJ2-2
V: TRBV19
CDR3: CASTPRGGFPGELFF
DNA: TGTGCCAGTACCCCCAGAGGAGGTTTCCCCGGGGAGCTGTTTTTT

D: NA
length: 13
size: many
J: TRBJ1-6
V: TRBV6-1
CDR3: CASSEQVGSPLHF
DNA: TGTGCCAGCAGTGAGCAGGTCGGCTCACCCCTCCACTTT

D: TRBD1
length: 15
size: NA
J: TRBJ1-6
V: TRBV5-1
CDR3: CASSSSTGVDSPLHF
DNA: TGCGCCAGCAGCTCCTCGACAGGGGTAGATTCACCCCTCCACTTT

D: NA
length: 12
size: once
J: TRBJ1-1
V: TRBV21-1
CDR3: CASSKSRGDIPF
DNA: TGTGCCAGCAGCAAAAGTCGGGGGGACATCCCTTTT

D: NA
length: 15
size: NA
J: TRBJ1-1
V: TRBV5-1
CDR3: CASSFGGQVYTEAFF
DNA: TGCGCCAGCAGCTTTGGTGGTCAGGTCTACACTGAAGCTTTCTTT

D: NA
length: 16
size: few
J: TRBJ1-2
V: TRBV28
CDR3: CASSLKEQGGTYGYTF
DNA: TGTGCCAGCAGTTTAAAGGAACAGGGAGGGACCTATGGCTACACCTTC

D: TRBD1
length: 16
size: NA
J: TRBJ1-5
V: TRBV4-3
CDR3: CASSQDWEQGGQPQHF
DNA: TGCGCCAGCAGCCAAGATTGGGAACAGGGGGGGCAGCCCCAGCATTTT

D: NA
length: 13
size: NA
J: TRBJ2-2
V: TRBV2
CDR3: CASGRETTGELFF
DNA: TGTGCCAGCGGTCGGGAAACCACCGGGGAGCTGTTTTTT

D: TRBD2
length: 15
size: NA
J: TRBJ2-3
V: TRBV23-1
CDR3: CASSPVGGGADTQYF
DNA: TGCGCCAGCAGTCCCGTCGGGGGGGGCGCAGATACGCAGTATTTT

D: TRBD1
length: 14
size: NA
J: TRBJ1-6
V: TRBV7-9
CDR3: CASSFPATGPPLHF
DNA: TGTGCCAGCAGCTTTCCTGCGACAGGGCCACCCCTCCACTTT

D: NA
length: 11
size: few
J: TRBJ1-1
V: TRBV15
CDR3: CATSSQRRAFF
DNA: TGTGCCACCAGCTCTCAGAGGAGGGCTTTCTTT

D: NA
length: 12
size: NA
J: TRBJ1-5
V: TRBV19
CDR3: CASTYSNQPQHF
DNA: TGTGCCAGTACGTATAGCAATCAGCCCCAGCATTTT

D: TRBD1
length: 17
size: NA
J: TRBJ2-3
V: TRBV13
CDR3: CASSRNPGTGLTDTQYF
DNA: TGTGCCAGCAGCAGAAACCCCGGGACAGGCCTCACAGATACGCAGTATTTT

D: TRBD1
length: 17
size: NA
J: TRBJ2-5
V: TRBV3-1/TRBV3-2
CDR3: CASSQHPGQGAWETQYF
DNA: TGTGCCAGCAGCCAACATCCGGGACAGGGGGCATGGGAGACCCAGTACTTC

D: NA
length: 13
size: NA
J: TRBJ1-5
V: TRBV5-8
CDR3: CASSLDSNQPQHF
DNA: TGTGCCAGCAGCCTCGACAGTAATCAGCCCCAGCATTTT

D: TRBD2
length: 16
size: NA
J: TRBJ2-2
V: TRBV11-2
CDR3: CASSLELAGSGGELFF
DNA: TGTGCCAGCAGCTTAGAGCTAGCGGGATCTGGCGGGGAGCTGTTTTTT

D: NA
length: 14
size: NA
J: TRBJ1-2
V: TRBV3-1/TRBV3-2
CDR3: CASSPAGKGYGYTF
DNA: TGTGCCAGCAGCCCAGCAGGGAAGGGCTATGGCTACACCTTC

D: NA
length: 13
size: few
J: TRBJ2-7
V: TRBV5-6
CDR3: CASSLWQGHEQYF
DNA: TGTGCCAGCAGCTTGTGGCAGGGCCACGAGCAGTACTTC

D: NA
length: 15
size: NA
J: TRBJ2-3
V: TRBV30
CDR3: CAWSVRGSATDTQYF
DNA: TGTGCCTGGAGTGTGCGCGGCAGCGCCACAGATACGCAGTATTTT

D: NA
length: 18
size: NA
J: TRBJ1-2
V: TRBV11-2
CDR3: CASSSPQTRSGADYGYTF
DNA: TGTGCCAGCAGTTCTCCCCAAACCAGGTCAGGGGCGGACTATGGCTACACCTTC

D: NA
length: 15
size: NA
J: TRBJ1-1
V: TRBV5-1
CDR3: CASSLYRNLNTEAFF
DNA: TGCGCCAGCAGCCTTTACAGGAATCTGAACACTGAAGCTTTCTTT

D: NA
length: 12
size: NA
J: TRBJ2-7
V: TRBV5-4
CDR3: CASSLTGEKQYF
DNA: TGTGCCAGCAGCTTGACGGGAGAAAAGCAGTACTTC

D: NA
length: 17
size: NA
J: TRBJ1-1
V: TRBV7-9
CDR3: CASSPVTARGMNTEAFF
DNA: TGTGCCAGCAGCCCTGTCACGGCACGGGGTATGAACACTGAAGCTTTCTTT

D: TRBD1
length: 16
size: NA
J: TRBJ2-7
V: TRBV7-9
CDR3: CASINPSGTGSYEQYF
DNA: TGTGCCAGCATCAACCCCTCCGGGACAGGATCCTACGAGCAGTACTTC

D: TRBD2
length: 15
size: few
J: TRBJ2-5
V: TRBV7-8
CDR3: CASSLASGNQETQYF
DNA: TGTGCCAGCAGCCTCGCTAGCGGGAACCAAGAGACCCAGTACTTC

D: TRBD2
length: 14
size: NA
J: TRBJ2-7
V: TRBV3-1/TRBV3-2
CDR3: CASSLGLARREQYF
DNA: TGTGCCAGCAGTCTTGGACTAGCGCGGCGCGAGCAGTACTTC

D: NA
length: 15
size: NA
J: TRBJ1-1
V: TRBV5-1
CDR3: CASSLAGGAQTEAFF
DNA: TGCGCCAGCAGCTTGGCCGGGGGGGCGCAAACTGAAGCTTTCTTT

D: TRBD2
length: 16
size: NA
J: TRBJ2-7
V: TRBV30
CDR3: CAWSVPSGRVGYEQYF
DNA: TGTGCCTGGAGTGTACCTAGCGGGAGAGTTGGCTACGAGCAGTACTTC

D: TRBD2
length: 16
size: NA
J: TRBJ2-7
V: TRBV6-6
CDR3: CASSYSGLAGSYEQYF
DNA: TGTGCCAGCAGTTACTCGGGACTAGCGGGAAGCTACGAGCAGTACTTC

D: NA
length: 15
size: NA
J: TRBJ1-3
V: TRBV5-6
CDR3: CASSLNRVSGNTIYF
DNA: TGTGCCAGCAGCTTGAACAGAGTCTCTGGAAACACCATATATTTT

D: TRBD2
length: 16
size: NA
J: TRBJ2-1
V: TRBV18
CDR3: CASSPFSGSIYNEQFF
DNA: TGTGCCAGCTCACCCTTTAGCGGGAGTATTTACAATGAGCAGTTCTTC

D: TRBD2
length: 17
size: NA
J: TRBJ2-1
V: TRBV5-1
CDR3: CASSFQTSGSPGGEQFF
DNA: TGCGCCAGCAGCTTCCAGACTAGCGGGAGCCCGGGGGGAGAGCAGTTCTTC

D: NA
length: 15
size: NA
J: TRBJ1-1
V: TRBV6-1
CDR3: CASSEFNLRDTEAFF
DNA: TGTGCCAGCAGTGAATTTAACCTGAGGGACACTGAAGCTTTCTTT